This T cell receptor beta chain emerged from a study of T cells in localized non-small cell lung cancer. Points from the study as a whole: Peak T cell clonality was found in uninvolved adjacent lung, exceeding tumor.

Libraries were prepared by immunoSEQ multiplex PCR; TCRdb keeps only in-frame clonotypes and omits some of them. The data contain 920 or so clones, 20% to 25% of them singletons. V was shortened by 3 bases and J by 5 bases, with 16 bases between the two germline ends. The germline gives CDR1 GTSNPN, CDR2 SVGIG (reference sequence). The CDR3 loop spans 15 amino acids. This clone showed up just a few times. Antigen specificity is unknown. The sequencing used normal lung tissue next to the tumor, collected before any cancer treatment. The origin of this receptor is a woman aged 40-70 years with stage III lung adenocarcinoma. The rearrangement uses TRBV30 and TRBJ2-2; no clear D. The CDR3 DNA follows: TGTGCCTGGAGCTACATGGGGTCAGTTACCGGGGAGCTGTTTTTT. Its translation: CAWSYMGSVTGELFF.